This T cell receptor (beta chain) is drawn from a study of regulatory T cells in long-lasting Graves disease. V gave up 2 bases and J gave up 4 bases; unmatched junction bases: 17. Germline V gene sequence: CDR1 GTSNPN, CDR2 SVGIG (reference sequence). The CDR3 is 18 residues long. This clonotype was picked up many times. Through Arm-PCR of CDR3 regions and iRepertoire HTBI primers, TCR beta libraries were built. TCRdb itself ran the multiplex PCR reads through MiXCR, one entry per CDR3 protein. The sample lists approximately 350,000 distinct CDR3 sequences; 16% were seen once. Described time point: newly diagnosed GD, antithyroid drugs for less than 3 months. There was RNA extracted from PBMCs, and the TCR library was made from it. The same data also went into a second study, on T cells in Graves' hyperthyroidism and ophthalmopathy. This second study says: HTBI primers were the set used in a first-round RT-PCR of the TCR CDR3. Most clonotypes expanded in thyroid above 0.001 were likewise present in blood.

The input for sequencing was peripheral blood mononuclear cells (PBMCs), taken at new diagnosis, from a patient treated with antithyroid drugs. The clonotype comes from a woman in her late teens or twenties with Graves disease. The chain combines TRBV30 with TRBJ1-1, with 9 bases matching TRBD1. The CDR3 sequence is CAWSRSYAITGGRTEAFF. The CDR3 DNA follows: TGTGCCTGGAGTCGAAGCTACGCGATCACAGGGGGCCGCACTGAAGCTTTCTTT.